Here is one T cell receptor (beta chain) with its context. In the PCR, 60 Vbeta and 13 Jbeta primers were used. Libraries were prepared by immunoSEQ multiplex PCR; TCRdb keeps only in-frame clonotypes and omits some of them. The sample gives approximately 220,000 clones, 70% to 90% of which show up once; 2.5% to 3.5% is in the top ten. This sample is part of a study of cytomegalovirus exposure and HLA in healthy donors. The CDR3 totals 13 residues. Germline V lookup: CDR1 SGHRS, CDR2 YFSETQ. V lost 4 bases, J lost 5 bases, and 11 bases lay in between. The sequence was collected from a man aged 25 to 45 in good health and CMV-seronegative. The chain combines TRBV5-1 with TRBJ2-3; weak D call: TRBD1 (6 bases). Input material: PBMCs. This chain's CDR3 is CASSPQGIDTQYF. CDR3 DNA: TGCGCCAGCAGCCCTCAGGGGATAGATACGCAGTATTTT.